The T cell receptor beta chain under discussion was sequenced for a study of Graves' ophthalmopathy and Graves' hyperthyroidism. Study-level information: Peripheral blood was obtained at first diagnosis, ahead of any treatment.

Lactation, pregnancy, uncontrolled infections and other autoimmune diseases were all grounds for excluding patients. The authors isolated PBMCs from around 10 ml of fresh peripheral blood. Amplified material comprised TCR beta CDR3 regions derived from RNA transcripts. HTBI primers primed a first-round RT-PCR, and a second-round multiplex PCR followed. TCRdb independently ran MiXCR on the multiplex PCR reads; one entry per CDR3 protein. Here the sample spans 500,000 to 800,000 distinct CDR3 sequences, about 40% being singletons. This CDR3 contains 13 residues. Trimming took 3 bases from V and 6 from J; bases not matched to a gene: 5. Germline V lookup: CDR1 LGHDT, CDR2 YNNKEL (reference sequence). The table lists this clonotype with a few counts.

The chain joins TRBV3-1 to TRBJ2-7; 7 nucleotides align to TRBD1. Sequencing input: peripheral blood. The clonotype originates from an adult man with Graves' ophthalmopathy. This CDR3 is CASSQGTAPEQYF. CDR3 DNA sequence: TGTGCCAGCAGCCAGGGGACAGCCCCCGAGCAGTACTTC.